This TCR beta chain was sequenced for a study of blood T cell repertoires in COVID-19 (dated by TCRdb to 2020 to 2021). As for the study more broadly: The collaborator samples originated in the United States, Italy and Spain and spanned the acute and convalescent phases of COVID-19. The material from the prospective study consisted of cDNA or gDNA derived from T cells, B-cell-depleted T cells, or PBMCs. Where available, HLA class I and class II types were obtained from metadata supplied by the sample provider rather than from assay-based typing. Samples came from the ongoing ImmuneRACE study (first 160 participants) plus 1,254 subjects from 6 global collaborators. The sample metadata nearly always contained a de-identified subject ID, COVID-19 status, age in years and sex. Deeply sampled blood TCRbeta repertoires from subjects exposed to, actively infected with, or recovered from COVID-19 were included in the dataset. A freely available public database, intended as a resource for researchers studying the immune response to SARS-CoV-2, is where the repertoires were released. What the study reported, not specific to this receptor: The amount of clinical and demographic metadata varied by source and participant and was provided uncurated.

Unmatched junction bases come to 8, with V trimmed by 5 bases and J by 8 bases. Reading from cysteine to phenylalanine, the CDR3 counts 14 amino acids. Just the 42-base CDR3 DNA is kept, in frame starting at base 1. Taken from the germline V gene (reference sequence), the CDR1 and CDR2 loops are WNHNN and SYGVQD. TCRbeta CDR3 regions were amplified from genomic DNA by means of the immunoSEQ Assay, a bias-controlled multiplex PCR. The authors' pipeline ran thus. The number of nucleated cells in each sample was estimated from the amplification of reference gene primers within the assay. To quantify the absolute abundance of each unique TCRbeta CDR3 rearrangement, sequence reads were collapsed and filtered. For each sample, productive Simpson clonality was calculated as the square root of Simpson's diversity index across productive rearrangements. TCRdb carries this immuneACCESS record with in-frame sequences only. Its versions omit some clonotypes, under half of them owing to an unresolved V gene in the studies checked, with the rest unexplained. The V and J calls and clone size were taken over from that table, and D and trimming were inferred from the DNA. This sample has 280,000 or so clones in its table, and 85% of those were observed once. The top ten hold about 2.5% of the sample.

About this clone: Its target antigen remains unknown. No quality values exist for individual bases; no much larger clone is one base distant.

Enrolling through a virtual design, the prospective study's participants ranged in age from about 18 to 89 years and lived across more than 20 United States geographic areas. Cohort assignment in the prospective study relied on participant-reported clinical history from a screening survey and a study questionnaire. Recovered participants in ImmuneRACE Cohort 3 were defined by two consecutive negative NP/OP PCR tests, clearance by a healthcare professional, or resolution of symptoms. In the prospective study, whole blood, serum and a nasopharyngeal or oropharyngeal swab were collected from each participant by mobile phlebotomists. Additional blood draws and questionnaires over an approximately 2-month period could optionally be provided by prospective study participants. Before DNA extraction, prospective study blood samples were shipped either frozen or at room temperature.

The sample comprised PBMCs or T cells enriched from blood (not recorded which). The source is a woman between 45 and 60 years old who had recovered from COVID-19. In this chain, TRBV10-1 is recombined with TRBJ2-1; 8 bases in the middle match TRBD2. The DNA sequence is as follows: TGCGCCAGCAGTCATAGCGGGGTGGCGGATGAGCAGTTCTTC. This encodes CASSHSGVADEQFF.